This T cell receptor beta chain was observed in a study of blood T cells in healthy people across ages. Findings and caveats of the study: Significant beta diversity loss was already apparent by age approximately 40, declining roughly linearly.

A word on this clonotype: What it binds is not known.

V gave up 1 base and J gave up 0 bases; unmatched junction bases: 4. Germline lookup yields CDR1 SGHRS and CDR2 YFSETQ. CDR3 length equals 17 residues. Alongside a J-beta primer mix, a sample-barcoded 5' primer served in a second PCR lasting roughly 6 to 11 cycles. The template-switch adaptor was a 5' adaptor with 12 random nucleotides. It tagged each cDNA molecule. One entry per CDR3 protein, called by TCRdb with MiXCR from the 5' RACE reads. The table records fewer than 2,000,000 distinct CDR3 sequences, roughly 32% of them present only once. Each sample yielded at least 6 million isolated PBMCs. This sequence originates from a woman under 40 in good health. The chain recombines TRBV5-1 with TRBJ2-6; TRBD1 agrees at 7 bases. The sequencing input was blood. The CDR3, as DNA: TGCGCCAGCAGCTTGAGGCCAGGGGGCTCTGGGGCCAACGTCCTGACTTTC. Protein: CASSLRPGGSGANVLTF.